This T cell receptor (beta chain) was profiled in a study of OX40 agonist ivuxolimab in advanced cancers. Study-wide results and caveats: Expanded clones tended on average to be more numerous among CD8+ T cells than CD4+.

CDR1 and CDR2 (germline): LNHDA, SQIVND (reference sequence). With V trimmed by 10 bases and J by 5 bases, 10 bases remained unmatched. This CDR3 is built from 14 residues. Remarks on this clone: The antigen remains unidentified.

The table came from immunoSEQ multiplex PCR; TCRdb's copy has only in-frame clones and leaves some out. The repertoire consists of about 79,000 clones, with about 84% occurring once and the leading ten covering over 3.5%. The TCR sequence derives from an adult with an advanced solid tumor such as melanoma, head and neck, liver or kidney cancer. The sequencing here drew on CD4+ or CD8+ T cells sorted from blood, taken in a trial of the OX40 agonist ivuxolimab. V usage is TRBV19 and J usage is TRBJ1-2; the match to TRBD1 covers 10 bases. The DNA of the CDR3 is TGTGCCACCGTAAAGTCGGACAGGGGGTATGGCTACACCTTC. Its translation is CATVKSDRGYGYTF.